Presented here are 25 T cell receptor beta chains from one specimen sequenced in a study of spatial heterogeneity in lung cancer. Time point in this sample: sample taken at primary tumor resection. Study results and caveats: Counts of expanded alpha and beta TCRs within tumors tracked the tumor nonsynonymous mutation count.

For these TCRs, the target antigens are not known. In TCRdb, the 5' RACE reads were re-called with MiXCR into one record per CDR3 protein. The data show about 14,000 distinct CDR3 sequences, with over 3.5% seen just once and 15% to 20% held by the top ten. Sequences were derived from lung tumor tissue, sampled at surgery. Receptor source: a female donor with early-stage non-small cell lung cancer.

This clonotype was observed a few times. The genes are TRBV2 and TRBJ1-4, with TRBD1 as a possible D gene (6 bases). Trimming pared 3 bases from V and 8 bases from J, leaving 16 bases between. Germline CDR1 is SNHLY and CDR2 is FYNNEI. CDR3 length equals 15 residues. The CDR3 region has the DNA TGTGCCAGCAGTGATCAACAGGGTTGGGGGGAAAAACTGTTTTTT. Protein sequence: CASSDQQGWGEKLFF.

The table lists this clonotype with many counts. The chain uses TRBV3-1 and TRBJ1-4; TRBD1 matches 7 bases. The CDR3 is made up of 16 amino acids. J gave up 8 bases and V 3 bases, and 12 bases lay outside the gene matches. Germline values: CDR1 LGHDT, CDR2 YNNKEL (reference sequence). For the CDR3, the DNA is TGTGCCAGCAGCCACCTAGGAGGGGGACAGCCAGAAAAACTGTTTTTT. This translates into CASSHLGGGQPEKLFF. The full variable domain, completed using reference TRBV3-1 and TRBJ1-4, is DTAVSQTPKYLVTQMGNDKSIKCEQNLGHDTMYWYKQDSKKFLKIMFSYNNKELIINETVPNRFSPKSPDKAHLNLHINSLELGDSAVYFCASSHLGGGQPEKLFFGSGTQLSVL.

V gene TRBV20-1 combines with J gene TRBJ2-5; a weak D match, TRBD2 (6 bases). Germline V gene data show CDR1 as DFQATT and CDR2 as SNEGSKA (reference sequence). V was pared by 5 bases and J by 7 bases, with 20 bases between. The CDR3 covers 14 residues. The CDR3 loop reads CSARGTPKDVTQYF. The CDR3 region has the DNA TGCAGTGCTCGCGGGACCCCCAAGGATGTGACCCAGTACTTC.

Worth noting for this clonotype: One end of the junction does not line up with germline, which may come from a read error. DNA of the CDR3: TGTGCCAGCAGCTTGAAGCGGGGCCCTAGCGTCAATGAGCAGTTCTTC. Its protein is CASSLKRGPSVNEQFF. The chain links TRBV5-1 to TRBJ2-1; 7 bases match TRBD2. Per germline, CDR1 SGHRS and CDR2 YFSETQ. CDR3 length equals 16 residues. Filled out from reference TRBV5-1 and TRBJ2-1, the complete variable domain reads KAGVTQTPRYLIKTRGQQVTLSCSPISGHRSVSWYQQTPGQGLQFLFEYFSETQRNKGNFPGRFSGRQFSNSRSEMNVSTLELGDSALYLCASSLKRGPSVNEQFFGPGTRLTVL.

At least ten counts were recorded for this clonotype. J is TRBJ2-2 and V is TRBV6-1; no definite D call. CDR3 length: 13 residues. V was clipped by 6 bases and J by 5 bases, with 10 bases between them. Germline V gene sequence: CDR1 MNHNS, CDR2 SASEGT. CDR3 sequence: CASRPLGTGELFF. CDR3 DNA: TGTGCCAGCAGACCCCTGGGGACCGGGGAGCTGTTTTTT.

In this sample, this clonotype turned up many times. The chain employs TRBV2 and TRBJ1-1, with D perhaps matching TRBD1 (5 bases). The V gene's germline CDR1 is SNHLY and CDR2 FYNNEI. V lost 3 bases, J lost 6 bases, and 11 bases lay in between. The CDR3 length is 13 residues. The CDR3 DNA sequence: TGTGCCAGCAGTGATCAGGGCGCCCCTGAAGCTTTCTTT. Residues: CASSDQGAPEAFF. Full variable domain (remainder filled in from reference TRBV2 and TRBJ1-1): EPEVTQTPSHQVTQMGQEVILRCVPISNHLYFYWYRQILGQKVEFLVSFYNNEISEKSEIFDDQFSVERPDGSNFTLKIRSTKLEDSAMYFCASSDQGAPEAFFGQGTRLTVV.

This clonotype was recorded at least ten times. V and J are TRBV6-5 and TRBJ2-7; D possibly corresponds to TRBD2 (5 bases). Germline lookup yields CDR1 MNHEY and CDR2 SVGAGI. V was cut by 7 bases and J by 3 bases, with 25 bases left in between. This CDR3 region has 17 residues. The CDR3 here is CASNRRGALRARYEQYF. CDR3 bases: TGTGCCAGCAACAGACGGGGTGCCCTAAGAGCCCGCTACGAGCAGTACTTC.

This clonotype was counted at least ten times. The rearrangement links TRBV25-1 to TRBJ1-1; perhaps TRBD1 as D (5 bases). The V and J ends lost 3 bases and 4 bases respectively, with 15 bases between them. The CDR3 extends over 15 amino acids. The germline gives CDR1 MGHDK, CDR2 SYGVNS. The CDR3 bases are TGTGCCAGCAGTGACCCCTTGAGGGGACCCACTGAAGCTTTCTTT. Translation gives CASSDPLRGPTEAFF.

This clonotype was seen repeatedly, ten times or more. The J gene is TRBJ2-5, the V gene TRBV7-9; TRBD2 matches 8 bases. The CDR3 covers 12 residues. Germline V gives CDR1 SEHNR, CDR2 FQNEAQ (reference sequence). The V segment lost 10 bases and the J segment 7 bases; nucleotides outside the gene matches: 8. DNA for the CDR3: TGTGCCACCGGGGGGGCGCCGGGGACCCAGTACTTC. This sequence encodes CATGGAPGTQYF. The full variable domain, in which reference TRBV7-9 and TRBJ2-5 provide the parts outside the CDR3, is DTGVSQNPRHKITKRGQNVTFRCDPISEHNRLYWYRQTLGQGPEFLTYFQNEAQLEKSRLLSDRFSAERPKGSFSTLEIQRTEQGDSAMYLCATGGAPGTQYFGPGTRLLVL.

This clonotype is medium-sized in the sample. The chain links TRBV19 to TRBJ2-2; D is tentatively TRBD1 or TRBD2 (5 bases each). V was cut by 2 bases and J by 8 bases, with 15 bases left in between. CDR1 LNHDA and CDR2 SQIVND come from the germline V gene (reference sequence). CDR3 length: 15 amino acids. The chain's CDR3 is CASSIRDQLVGELFF. The CDR3 DNA reads as TGTGCCAGTAGTATACGGGACCAACTGGTTGGGGAGCTGTTTTTT.

There are many counts of this clonotype. V gene TRBV5-6 combines with J gene TRBJ2-3; D gene unclear. The V gene's germline CDR1 is SGHDT and CDR2 YYEEEE. This CDR3 is 13 amino acids long. V lost 0 bases, J lost 0 bases, and 2 bases lay in between. The CDR3 region is CASSLVSTDTQYF. In nucleotides, the CDR3 is TGTGCCAGCAGCTTGGTTAGCACAGATACGCAGTATTTT.

The chain couples TRBV19 to TRBJ2-3, with TRBD2 matching over 7 bases. The CDR3 runs 15 residues. V gave up 7 bases and J gave up 2 bases; unmatched junction bases: 9. Germline CDR1 reads LNHDA; CDR2 reads SQIVND (reference sequence). CDR3 sequence reads: CASKGLAGDTDTQYF. The CDR3 DNA follows: TGTGCCAGTAAGGGACTTGCGGGGGACACAGATACGCAGTATTTT. Full variable domain (outside the CDR3, taken from reference TRBV19 and TRBJ2-3): DGGITQSPKYLFRKEGQNVTLSCEQNLNHDAMYWYRQDPGQGLRLIYYSQIVNDFQKGDIAEGYSVSREKKESFPLTVTSAQKNPTAFYLCASKGLAGDTDTQYFGPGTRLTVL.

This clonotype was observed many times. The chain carries TRBV12-3 or TRBV12-4 and TRBJ1-2; 8 nucleotides agree with TRBD1. Germline trimming cut 6 bases from V and 7 bases from J; bases unmatched to any gene: 7. This CDR3 contains 13 residues. The CDR3 sequence: CASSYSGGGGYTF. DNA for the CDR3: TGTGCCAGCAGCTATTCAGGGGGCGGTGGCTACACCTTC.

V is TRBV12-3 or TRBV12-4 and J is TRBJ1-2; possible D gene TRBD1, 5 bases. The CDR3 is 16 amino acids. V was cut by 4 bases and J by 4 bases, with 19 bases left in between. The CDR3 bases are TGTGCCAGCAGTTACACCGAACAGGAGGCTACCTATGGCTACACCTTC. The encoded protein is CASSYTEQEATYGYTF.

This clonotype was picked up many times. This chain uses TRBV7-2 with TRBJ1-3, with D unclear. Trimming removed 5 bases from V and 0 bases from J, with 17 bases in between. There are 17 residues in the CDR3. Germline CDR1 reads SGHTA; CDR2 reads FQGNSA. This CDR3 reads CASSPRALSSSGNTIYF. In DNA form, the CDR3 reads TGTGCCAGCAGCCCCCGGGCCCTTTCCTCCTCTGGAAACACCATATATTTT. Filled out from reference TRBV7-2 and TRBJ1-3, the complete variable domain reads GAGVSQSPSNKVTEKGKDVELRCDPISGHTALYWYRQSLGQGLEFLIYFQGNSAPDKSGLPSDRFSAERTGGSVSTLTIQRTQQEDSAVYLCASSPRALSSSGNTIYFGEGSWLTVV.

This clonotype was found many times. The chain employs TRBV12-3 or TRBV12-4 and TRBJ1-4; 7 positions match TRBD1. The CDR3 totals 14 residues. The V gene end was trimmed by 7 bases and the J gene end by 6 bases; junction bases not matched to a gene: 8. CDR3 DNA sequence: TGTGCCAGCATCCCGGGACAGTCGTATGAAAAACTGTTTTTT. Translated: CASIPGQSYEKLFF.

This clonotype was seen more than once but under ten times. This chain joins TRBV11-2 and TRBJ2-1; 11 bases line up with TRBD2. The germline CDR1 and CDR2 sequences are SGHAT and FQNNGV. The CDR3 extends over 15 amino acids. V shed 5 bases and J 8 bases; nucleotides not matched to a gene: 8. The DNA of the CDR3 is TGTGCCAGCAGCCTGGGACTAGCGGCAGGGGATGAGCAGTTCTTC. This translates into CASSLGLAAGDEQFF.

The chain joins TRBV7-9 to TRBJ1-2; D gene uncertain. Trimming stripped 0 bases from V and 6 bases from J, with 14 bases between. The CDR3 is 15 amino acids. Germline V gives CDR1 SEHNR, CDR2 FQNEAQ (reference sequence). The CDR3 protein is CASSLAGSLMDGYTF. DNA for the CDR3: TGTGCCAGCAGCTTAGCGGGCAGTTTGATGGATGGCTACACCTTC.

At least ten counts were recorded for this clonotype. CDR3 sequence: CASSGGTFAKNIQYF. In DNA form, the CDR3 reads TGTGCCAGCAGTGGCGGGACTTTTGCCAAAAACATTCAGTACTTC. This chain connects TRBV2 to TRBJ2-4; tentative D call: TRBD2 (6 bases). V was pared by 4 bases and J by 1 base, with 11 bases between. CDR3 length: 15 amino acids. Germline V lookup: CDR1 SNHLY, CDR2 FYNNEI.

This clonotype appeared many times. The CDR3 sequence is CASSERRQWNSYNEQFF. CDR3 in DNA: TGTGCCAGCAGTGAAAGGAGGCAGTGGAATTCCTACAATGAGCAGTTCTTC. The chain uses TRBV6-1 and TRBJ2-1; weak D call: TRBD2 (5 bases). From germline, CDR1 is MNHNS and CDR2 SASEGT. The CDR3 has 17 residues. Trimming stripped 2 bases from V and 1 base from J, with 15 bases between.

In this sample, this clonotype turned up many times. Here the CDR3 DNA reads TGTGCCAGCTCCGGACAGGGGAAAGATTCACCCCTCCACTTT. This sequence encodes CASSGQGKDSPLHF. The chain links TRBV18 to TRBJ1-6, with 9 bases matching TRBD1. The germline V gene has CDR1 KGHSH and CDR2 LQKENI. V was pared by 6 bases and J by 8 bases, with 5 bases of the junction left unmatched. The CDR3 loop spans 14 amino acids.

The chain uses TRBV7-2 and TRBJ2-5; D might be TRBD1 or TRBD2, each matching 5 bases. The V gene's germline CDR1 is SGHTA and CDR2 FQGNSA. V was shortened by 0 bases and J by 4 bases, with 9 bases between the two germline ends. This CDR3 spans 14 amino acids. The chain's CDR3 is CASSLAAGRETQYF. The CDR3 DNA reads TGTGCCAGCAGCTTAGCGGCAGGGAGAGAGACCCAGTACTTC.

This clonotype was counted at least ten times. The chain combines TRBV5-5 with TRBJ2-3; D may correspond to TRBD1 or TRBD2 (5 bases each). CDR3 length equals 15 residues. Deletions cut 0 bases from V and 1 base from J, with 9 bases between. CDR1 and CDR2 from the germline V gene are SGHKS and YYEKEE (reference sequence). In nucleotides, the CDR3 is TGTGCCAGCAGCTTGGGAGGGGACGGCACAGATACGCAGTATTTT. Translating it yields CASSLGGDGTDTQYF.

The table lists this clonotype with many counts. The J gene is TRBJ2-3, the V gene TRBV12-3 or TRBV12-4; 9 bases fit TRBD1. The CDR3 covers 16 residues. Trimming removed 5 bases from V and 3 bases from J; junction bases left unmatched: 9. CDR3: CASSPGGGQGTDTQYF. CDR3 nucleotide sequence: TGTGCCAGCAGTCCGGGTGGGGGACAGGGAACAGATACGCAGTATTTT.

The table lists this clonotype with many counts. The chain employs TRBV19 and TRBJ1-2; possibly TRBD1 for D (5 bases). The length of the CDR3 is 13 residues. V was pared by 5 bases and J by 6 bases, with 13 bases between. Germline assignment: CDR1 LNHDA and CDR2 SQIVND (reference sequence). The CDR3 region has the DNA TGTGCCAGTAGTGCAACAGGAAAGAATGGCTACACCTTC. Its translation: CASSATGKNGYTF.